Presented here are 12 T cell receptor beta chains from one specimen sequenced in a study of blood T cell repertoires in COVID-19. The data were produced by immunoSEQ multiplex PCR, yet TCRdb's version contains in-frame clones alone and is incomplete. The sample shows over 200,000 clones, about four fifths of them seen only once. The specimen sequenced was peripheral blood. These receptors were taken from a man aged 35-49 years with active or convalescent COVID-19.

The chain has TRBV30 and TRBJ2-2, with D possibly TRBD2 on 5 matching bases. This CDR3 spans 14 amino acids. V lost 3 bases and J lost 0, with 8 bases in between. The germline gives CDR1 GTSNPN, CDR2 SVGIG (reference sequence). In DNA, the CDR3 is TGTGCCTGGAGGCAGAGGGCGAACACCGGGGAGCTGTTTTTT. It yields the protein CAWRQRANTGELFF.

This clone was seen only a few times. The J gene is TRBJ2-4, the V gene TRBV19, with D possibly matching TRBD1 (5 bases). The CDR3 spans 14 residues. Germline V gene lookup returns CDR1 LNHDA and CDR2 SQIVND (reference sequence). Trimming shortened V by 3 bases and J by 4 bases, and 10 bases separated the two germline ends. CDR3 DNA: TGTGCCAGTAGTATGGCGGCAGGGAAAAACATTCAGTACTTC. Amino acid sequence: CASSMAAGKNIQYF. The whole variable domain, remainder taken from reference TRBV19 and TRBJ2-4, is DGGITQSPKYLFRKEGQNVTLSCEQNLNHDAMYWYRQDPGQGLRLIYYSQIVNDFQKGDIAEGYSVSREKKESFPLTVTSAQKNPTAFYLCASSMAAGKNIQYFGAGTRLSVL.

The chain carries TRBV5-1 and TRBJ1-1; 7 bases align to TRBD1. The CDR3 has 16 residues. The V gene end was trimmed by 2 bases and the J gene end by 0 bases; junction bases not matched to a gene: 7. Per the germline V gene, CDR1 is SGHRS and CDR2 is YFSETQ. The CDR3 bases are TGCGCCAGCAGCTTTTCTACCACAGGGGTGAACACTGAAGCTTTCTTT. Protein sequence: CASSFSTTGVNTEAFF.

The chain has TRBV5-5 and TRBJ2-7; TRBD2 might be the D (6 bases). The CDR3 is 12 amino acids. CDR1 is SGHKS and CDR2 is YYEKEE in the germline V gene (reference sequence). V was trimmed by 4 bases and J by 6 bases, leaving 11 bases between them. CDR3 coding DNA: TGTGCCAGCAGCCGGGGGTTGGTCGAGCAGTACTTC. Protein: CASSRGLVEQYF.

This chain uses TRBV7-3 with TRBJ2-3; the D gene is possibly TRBD2 (6 bases). Germline V gene sequence: CDR1 SGHTA, CDR2 FQGTGA. CDR3 length: 15 residues. The V end lost 8 bases, the J end lost 3 bases, and 18 bases lay between the germline ends. The CDR3 loop reads CASRLGGRGTDTQYF. Here the CDR3 DNA reads TGTGCCAGCCGCCTAGGAGGTCGGGGGACAGATACGCAGTATTTT.

The V and J genes are TRBV2 and TRBJ1-2; maybe TRBD1 (5 bases). CDR1 and CDR2 (germline): SNHLY, FYNNEI. This CDR3 spans 15 amino acids. Trimming removed 1 base from V and 4 bases from J, with 13 bases in between. CDR3 sequence: CASSEGGRDLYGYTF. In DNA form, the CDR3 reads TGTGCCAGCAGTGAAGGGGGGAGGGACCTCTATGGCTACACCTTC.

CDR3 sequence (DNA): TGTGCCAGCAGCCCCCATTATGGAGTGAACACTGAAGCTTTCTTT. Encoded protein: CASSPHYGVNTEAFF. The chain has TRBV6-2 or TRBV6-3 and TRBJ1-1; D ambiguous. Germline CDR1 MNHEY, CDR2 SVGEGT. V was shortened by 6 bases and J by 0 bases, with 14 bases between the two germline ends. The CDR3 has 15 amino acids.

CDR3 coding DNA: TGTGCCAGCAGCTTGCAGGGGGCTACTGGGGCCAACGTCCTGACTTTC. Protein sequence: CASSLQGATGANVLTF. The V and J genes are TRBV5-8 and TRBJ2-6, with 8 bases aligning to TRBD1. CDR3 length: 16 residues. Germline trimming cut 1 base from V and 2 bases from J; bases unmatched to any gene: 2. Germline CDR1 is SGHTS and CDR2 is YDEGEE.

The rearrangement joins TRBV2 to TRBJ1-1; D call uncertain. The germline gives CDR1 SNHLY, CDR2 FYNNEI. This CDR3 region has 11 residues. V lost 3 bases and J 7 bases, leaving 6 bases between the germline ends. The CDR3, as DNA: TGTGCCAGCAGTGATCTTTTTGAAGCTTTCTTT. It yields the protein CASSDLFEAFF.

The chain uses TRBV27 and TRBJ1-2; perhaps TRBD1 as D (6 bases). Trimming cost V 2 bases and J 7 bases, with 14 bases left between them. The CDR3 covers 14 residues. Germline V gene data show CDR1 as MNHEY and CDR2 as SMNVEV (reference sequence). The CDR3 region is CASSLGAGAVGYTF. CDR3 DNA: TGTGCCAGCAGTTTAGGGGCAGGGGCAGTTGGCTACACCTTC.

CDR3 protein: CASRADRRSNQPQHF. Written as DNA, the CDR3 is TGTGCCAGCAGGGCAGACAGGAGGAGCAATCAGCCCCAGCATTTT. The V and J genes are TRBV6-5 and TRBJ1-5; the D gene is possibly TRBD1 (6 bases). Germline CDR1 reads MNHEY; CDR2 reads SVGAGI. V lost 6 bases, J lost 1 base, and 13 bases lay in between. The CDR3 length is 15 residues.

In its sample, this clone was seen a few times. The genes are TRBV4-1 and TRBJ1-2; maybe TRBD1 (5 bases). Germline V gene sequence: CDR1 MGHRA, CDR2 YSYEKL. This CDR3 spans 14 amino acids. V was clipped by 6 bases and J by 7 bases, with 18 bases between them. Here the CDR3 DNA reads TGCGCCAGCAGGGATTCGGGGGGATGGAGTGGCTACACCTTC. Its translation: CASRDSGGWSGYTF.